One and the same sample provided the 20 T cell receptor beta chains below, sequenced in a study of blood T cell repertoires in COVID-19. Using immunoSEQ multiplex PCR, the repertoire was profiled, and TCRdb retains in-frame clones only, with some absent. Among 210,000 or so clones, over 75% were seen once, and the ten largest hold more than 4.5%. Material: peripheral blood. The receptors derive from a man aged 50-59 years with COVID-19, enrolled during active disease.

The rearrangement uses TRBV7-9 and TRBJ1-1; D remains ambiguous. The germline gives CDR1 SEHNR, CDR2 FQNEAQ (reference sequence). V lost 1 base, J lost 10 bases, and 13 bases lay in between. The CDR3 is made up of 13 amino acids. The CDR3 nucleotides are TGTGCCAGCAGCTTAGTTTACGGCAGAGGAGCTTTCTTT. It codes for CASSLVYGRGAFF.

This clone was observed a single time. The chain links TRBV13 to TRBJ2-2, with 8 bases matching TRBD2. The V segment lost 1 base and the J segment 6 bases; nucleotides outside the gene matches: 4. This CDR3 is built from 15 residues. CDR1 is PRHDT and CDR2 is FYEKMQ in the germline V gene (reference sequence). CDR3 loop: CASSLAGTRAGELFF. The DNA of the CDR3 is TGTGCCAGCAGCTTAGCCGGGACTAGGGCCGGGGAGCTGTTTTTT.

This chain uses TRBV7-2 with TRBJ2-5; tentative D call: TRBD2 (5 bases). This CDR3 is 11 amino acids long. Germline values: CDR1 SGHTA, CDR2 FQGNSA. V was pared by 5 bases and J by 7 bases, with 8 bases between. The CDR3 loop is CASSPAGTQYF. In nucleotides, the CDR3 is TGTGCCAGCAGCCCGGCGGGGACCCAGTACTTC.

This chain joins TRBV4-2 and TRBJ2-2; possible D gene TRBD1, 6 bases. Germline values: CDR1 LGHNA, CDR2 YNFKEQ. CDR3 length: 18 residues. Deletions cut 1 base from V and 5 bases from J, with 20 bases between. In DNA form, the CDR3 reads TGTGCCAGCAGCCAAGCACCCCCGAGGCTAGGGGGTACCGGGGAGCTGTTTTTT. Translated: CASSQAPPRLGGTGELFF.

The CDR3 DNA reads TGTGCCAGCAGCGTAGAGAACCGGACAGGGCACCCTTCGGCCAAAAACATTCAGTACTTC. This translates into CASSVENRTGHPSAKNIQYF. V is TRBV9 and J is TRBJ2-4; 8 positions agree with TRBD1. V shed 0 bases and J 1 base; nucleotides not matched to a gene: 15. Germline V gives CDR1 SGDLS, CDR2 YYNGEE. There are 20 residues in the CDR3.

The chain is built from TRBV6-6 and TRBJ2-1; 7 positions match TRBD1. V lost 1 base and J lost 5; bases outside the gene matches: 8. Per the germline V gene, CDR1 is MNHNY and CDR2 is SVGAGI (reference sequence). The CDR3 sequence is 16 residues long. In DNA, the CDR3 is TGTGCCAGCAGTTACTGGGTTGACAGGGTAAACAATGAGCAGTTCTTC. It translates to CASSYWVDRVNNEQFF.

This clone has a handful of counts. This chain connects TRBV5-4 to TRBJ1-3; D gene uncertain. Germline assignment: CDR1 SGHNT and CDR2 YYREEE (reference sequence). The CDR3 totals 13 residues. The V and J ends lost 4 bases and 0 bases respectively, with 5 bases between them. CDR3 DNA: TGTGCCAGCAGCCGGGACTCTGGAAACACCATATATTTT. As protein: CASSRDSGNTIYF. Full variable domain (remainder filled in from reference TRBV5-4 and TRBJ1-3): ETGVTQSPTHLIKTRGQQVTLRCSSQSGHNTVSWYQQALGQGPQFIFQYYREEENGRGNFPPRFSGLQFPNYSSELNVNALELDDSALYLCASSRDSGNTIYFGEGSWLTVV.

The chain has TRBV11-3 and TRBJ1-1; D not resolved. In germline, CDR1 is SGHNT, CDR2 YENEEA. With 5 bases removed from V and 1 base from J, the gap between germline ends came to 8 bases. CDR3 length: 13 amino acids. Here the CDR3 DNA reads TGTGCCAGCAGCCACTACAAGAACACTGAAGCTTTCTTT. Its translation is CASSHYKNTEAFF.

This chain links TRBV18 with TRBJ2-2; TRBD1 agrees at 10 bases. Per germline, CDR1 KGHSH and CDR2 LQKENI. V trimming: 4 bases; J trimming: 2 bases; junction bases outside the gene matches: 4. The length of the CDR3 is 16 residues. The CDR3 loop is CASSLGTGANTGELFF. CDR3 in DNA: TGTGCCAGCTCACTCGGGACAGGGGCTAACACCGGGGAGCTGTTTTTT.

V is TRBV4-1 and J is TRBJ1-5; TRBD1 agrees at 9 bases. The V and J ends lost 4 bases and 4 bases, in that order; junction bases with no gene match: 5. CDR3 length: 15 residues. Germline V CDR1 and CDR2: MGHRA, YSYEKL. In DNA form, the CDR3 reads TGCGCCAGCAGCCTCGCCGGGACAGGGAATCAGCCCCAGCATTTT. This sequence encodes CASSLAGTGNQPQHF.

CDR3 residues: CASSETGTMYNEQFF. The CDR3 DNA follows: TGTGCCAGCAGCGAAACCGGGACAATGTACAATGAGCAGTTCTTC. The rearrangement uses TRBV9 and TRBJ2-1, with a possible D match to TRBD1 (6 bases). This CDR3 has 15 amino acids. The germline CDR1 and CDR2 sequences are SGDLS and YYNGEE. The V and J ends lost 3 bases and 4 bases respectively, with 14 bases between them.

V and J are TRBV25-1 and TRBJ1-6; possibly TRBD1 for D (5 bases). CDR1 is MGHDK and CDR2 is SYGVNS in the germline V gene. The CDR3 has 16 residues. Trimming pared 0 bases from V and 6 bases from J, leaving 12 bases between. The CDR3 protein is CASSEYTGGSNSPLHF. In DNA, the CDR3 is TGTGCCAGCAGTGAATATACCGGGGGGTCTAATTCACCCCTCCACTTT.

This clone was seen a handful of times. V is TRBV7-8 and J is TRBJ1-2, with D possibly TRBD1 on 5 matching bases. The length of the CDR3 is 13 residues. Germline CDR1 is SGHVS and CDR2 is FQNEAQ. V was trimmed by 5 bases and J by 8 bases, leaving 15 bases between them. This CDR3 reads CASSPGRMGGYTF. Here the CDR3 DNA reads TGTGCCAGCAGCCCAGGGAGGATGGGGGGCTACACCTTC.

The chain uses TRBV4-1 and TRBJ2-1, with 7 bases fitting TRBD2. CDR1 is MGHRA and CDR2 is YSYEKL in the germline V gene. CDR3 size: 17 residues. J gave up 0 bases and V 1 base, and 6 bases lay outside the gene matches. The CDR3 bases are TGCGCCAGCAGCCAAGGGGGAGCGGGGAGCTCCTACAATGAGCAGTTCTTC. Translation gives CASSQGGAGSSYNEQFF.

The chain couples TRBV5-1 to TRBJ2-2; 11 bases map to TRBD1. CDR3 length: 16 amino acids. Germline lookup yields CDR1 SGHRS and CDR2 YFSETQ. V shed 4 bases, J shed 3 bases, and the junction held 5 bases outside the gene matches. As DNA, the CDR3 is TGCGCCAGCAGCGTGCCGGGACAGGGGGACACCGGGGAGCTGTTTTTT. As protein: CASSVPGQGDTGELFF.

The gene calls are TRBV7-2 and TRBJ2-7, with 8 bases aligning to TRBD2. From germline, CDR1 is SGHTA and CDR2 FQGNSA. The CDR3 extends over 15 amino acids. V shed 3 bases, J shed 7 bases, and the junction held 11 bases outside the gene matches. As DNA, the CDR3 is TGTGCCAGCAGCTTCAGCGGGGGTAACGGGGGAGAGCAGTACTTC. Amino acids: CASSFSGGNGGEQYF.

The rearrangement uses TRBV2 and TRBJ1-2, with D unresolved. The CDR3 is 10 amino acids. The V and J ends lost 9 bases and 7 bases respectively, with 9 bases between them. Looked up from germline, CDR1 is SNHLY and CDR2 is FYNNEI. DNA of the CDR3: TGTGCCAGTATGGCTAGTGGCTACACCTTC. Residues: CASMASGYTF.

J is TRBJ2-5 and V is TRBV5-4, with 8 bases matching TRBD1. The V gene end was trimmed by 3 bases and the J gene end by 4 bases; junction bases not matched to a gene: 8. The CDR3 is made up of 15 amino acids. CDR1 SGHNT and CDR2 YYREEE come from the germline V gene (reference sequence). The CDR3, as DNA: TGTGCCAGCAGCTCACAGGGGGTGGGGGGAGAGACCCAGTACTTC. This translates into CASSSQGVGGETQYF.

This chain joins TRBV3-1 (or the pseudogene TRBV3-2) and TRBJ1-1; 9 bases match TRBD1. Trimming took 7 bases from V and 13 from J; bases not matched to a gene: 16. This CDR3 has 14 residues. Germline-derived CDR1 and CDR2 are LGHDT and YNNKEL (reference sequence). The CDR3 here is CASNRLQGARGIFF. The CDR3 bases are TGTGCCAGCAATCGCCTACAGGGGGCGCGGGGGATTTTCTTT.

The V gene is TRBV28, the J gene TRBJ1-2; D not certain. This CDR3 comprises 14 residues. Trimming cost V 5 bases and J 5 bases, with 15 bases left between them. Per the germline V gene, CDR1 is MDHEN and CDR2 is SYDVKM. As DNA, the CDR3 is TGTGCCAGCAGTCCGTCACAGTTACTTTATGGCTACACCTTC. As protein: CASSPSQLLYGYTF.